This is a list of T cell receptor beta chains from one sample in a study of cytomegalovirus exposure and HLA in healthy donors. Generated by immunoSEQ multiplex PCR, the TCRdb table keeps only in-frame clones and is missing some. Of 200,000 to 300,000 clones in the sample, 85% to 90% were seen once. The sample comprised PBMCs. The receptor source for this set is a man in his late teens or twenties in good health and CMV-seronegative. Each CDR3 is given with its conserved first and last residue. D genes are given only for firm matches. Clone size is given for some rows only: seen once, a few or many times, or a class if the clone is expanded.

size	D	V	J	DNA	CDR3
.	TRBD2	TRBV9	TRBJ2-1	TGTGCCAGCAGCTCACCGAGCGGGAGTAGTGTGTACAATGAGCAGTTCTTC	CASSSPSGSSVYNEQFF
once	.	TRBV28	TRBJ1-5	TGTGCCAGCGTAACGCAGGTCGGCAATCAGCCCCAGCATTTT	CASVTQVGNQPQHF
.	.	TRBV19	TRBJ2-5	TGTGCCACTATGGCGGGTAAGACCCAGTACTTC	CATMAGKTQYF
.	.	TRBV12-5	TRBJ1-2	TGTGCTAGTGGTTTGGTACAAGGTCTAGCTTCCGTAGTGGGTTGGGGCTACACCTTC	CASGLVQGLASVVGWGYTF
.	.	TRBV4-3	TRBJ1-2	TGCGCCAGCAGCCAAAGTATGGAGGATGGCTACACCTTC	CASSQSMEDGYTF
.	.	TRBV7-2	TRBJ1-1	TGTGCCAGCAGCTTATATAACAGGGAAGCTTTCTTT	CASSLYNREAFF
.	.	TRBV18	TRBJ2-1	TGTGCCAGCTCACCGATGTTACGGGGGGCGTACAATGAGCAGTTCTTC	CASSPMLRGAYNEQFF
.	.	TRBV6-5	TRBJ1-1	TGTGCCAGCAGTTACAGAGGGTCTGGCACTGAAGCTTTCTTT	CASSYRGSGTEAFF
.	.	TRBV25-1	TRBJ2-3	TGTGCCAGCAGTAGGGGATCTGGAGATACGCAGTATTTT	CASSRGSGDTQYF
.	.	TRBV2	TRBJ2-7	TGTGCCAGCAACCTAGAGACGGGGGTGGGGGAGCAGTACTTC	CASNLETGVGEQYF
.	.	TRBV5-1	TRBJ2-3	TGCGCCAGCAGCTCCCGCCGGGTTCGCGCAGATACGCAGTATTTT	CASSSRRVRADTQYF
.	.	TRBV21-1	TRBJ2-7	TGTGCCAGCAGCAAATCCTCCGAGCAGTACTTC	CASSKSSEQYF
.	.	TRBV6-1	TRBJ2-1	TGTGCCAGCAGTGGCCAGGACACCGAGCAGTTCTTC	CASSGQDTEQFF
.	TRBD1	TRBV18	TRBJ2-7	TGTGCCAGCTCAAACAGGGGGCATAACACCTACGAGCAGTACTTC	CASSNRGHNTYEQYF
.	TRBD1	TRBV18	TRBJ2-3	TGTGCCAGCTCACCGACAGGGGGCCGGGATACGCAGTATTTT	CASSPTGGRDTQYF
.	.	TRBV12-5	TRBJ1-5	TGTGCTAGTGGGAGGGGAGGACGGGACAATCAGCCCCAGCATTTT	CASGRGGRDNQPQHF
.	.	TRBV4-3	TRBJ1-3	TGCGCCAGCAGCCAAGATTGGCAGGTGGCTGGAAACACCATATATTTT	CASSQDWQVAGNTIYF
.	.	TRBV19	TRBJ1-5	TGTGCCAGTAGTAGACAGTTTTCAAGCAATCAGCCCCAGCATTTT	CASSRQFSSNQPQHF
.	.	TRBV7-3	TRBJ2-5	TGTGCCAGCAGCCCACCAGGGAAGGAGACCCAGTACTTC	CASSPPGKETQYF
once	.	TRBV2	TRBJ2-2	TGTGCCAGCAGGGCCCAAAGGGAGGGGGAGCTGTTTTTT	CASRAQREGELFF
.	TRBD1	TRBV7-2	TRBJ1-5	TGTGCCAGCAGCGTCGCTGACAGGGGTCAGCCCCAGCATTTT	CASSVADRGQPQHF
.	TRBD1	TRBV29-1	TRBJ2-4	TGCAGCGTACTACAGGGGGCCAAAAACATTCAGTACTTC	CSVLQGAKNIQYF
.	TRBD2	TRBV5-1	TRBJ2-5	TGCGCCAGCAGCTCGACGACTAGCGGGAGGGCAGGGGAGACCCAGTACTTC	CASSSTTSGRAGETQYF
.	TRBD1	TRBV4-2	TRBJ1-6	TGTGCCAGCAGCCCGAGGGACAGGGTAACCTATAATTCACCCCTCCACTTT	CASSPRDRVTYNSPLHF
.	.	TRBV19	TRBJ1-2	TGTGCCAGTAGTTATCTCAACTATGGCTACACCTTC	CASSYLNYGYTF
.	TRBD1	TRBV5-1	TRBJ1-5	TGCGCCAGCAGCTTGGGGACAGGTAATCAGCCCCAGCATTTT	CASSLGTGNQPQHF